The clone carrying this T cell receptor (beta chain) was recorded at least ten times. What it recognizes is unknown. The record originates from a study of Graves' ophthalmopathy and Graves' hyperthyroidism. Germline assignment: CDR1 MNHEY and CDR2 SVGEGT. The CDR3 sequence is 13 residues long. The germline V and J ends were trimmed by 4 bases and 3 bases, with 10 bases remaining between them. TCR beta CDR3 regions were amplified from RNA transcripts. First-round RT-PCR relied on HTBI primers, and a second-round multiplex PCR came next. One entry per CDR3 protein, called by TCRdb with MiXCR from the multiplex PCR reads. Here the sample spans about 340,000 distinct CDR3 sequences, about a sixth being singletons. Where ophthalmopathy was present, donors had moderate-to-severe activity, CAS ≥3, NOSPECS ≥4 and duration under 3 months. Overall study results and limits: In separating ophthalmopathy from stable hyperthyroidism, a 13-signature model achieved nearly 90% sensitivity and 65% to 84% specificity. A majority of expanded thyroid clonotypes exceeding 0.001 frequency were likewise present in blood.

The sequence was obtained from an adult man with Graves' ophthalmopathy. The sample taken for sequencing was peripheral blood. This chain uses TRBV6-2 or TRBV6-3 with TRBJ2-7; a weak D match, TRBD1 (6 bases). Here the CDR3 reads CASSLGHFYEQYF. The CDR3 DNA reads as TGTGCCAGCAGTTTGGGACATTTCTACGAGCAGTACTTC.